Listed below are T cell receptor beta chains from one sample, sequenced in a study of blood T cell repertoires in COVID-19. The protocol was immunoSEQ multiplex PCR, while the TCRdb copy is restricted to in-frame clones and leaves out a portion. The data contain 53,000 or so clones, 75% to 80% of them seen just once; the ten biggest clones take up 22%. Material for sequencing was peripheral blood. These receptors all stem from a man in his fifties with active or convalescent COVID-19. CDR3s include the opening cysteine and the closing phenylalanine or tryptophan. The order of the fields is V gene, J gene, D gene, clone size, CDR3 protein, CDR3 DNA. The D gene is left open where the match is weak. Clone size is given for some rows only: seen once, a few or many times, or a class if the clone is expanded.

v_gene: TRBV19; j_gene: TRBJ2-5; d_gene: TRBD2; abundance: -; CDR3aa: CARGGDYQETQYF; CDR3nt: TGTGCCAGGGGGGGGGACTACCAAGAGACCCAGTACTTC
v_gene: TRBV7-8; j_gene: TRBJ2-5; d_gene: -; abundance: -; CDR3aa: CASSLVVGGLKTQYF; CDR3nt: TGTGCCAGCAGCTTAGTGGTGGGGGGGCTGAAGACCCAGTACTTC
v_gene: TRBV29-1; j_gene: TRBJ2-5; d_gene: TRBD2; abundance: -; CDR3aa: CSVARRGRETQYF; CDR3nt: TGCAGCGTTGCCCGGCGGGGGAGGGAGACCCAGTACTTC
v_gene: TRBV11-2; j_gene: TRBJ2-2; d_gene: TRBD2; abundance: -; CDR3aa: CASSLGLAGTGELFF; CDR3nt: TGTGCCAGCAGCTTAGGGCTAGCGGGCACCGGGGAGCTGTTTTTT
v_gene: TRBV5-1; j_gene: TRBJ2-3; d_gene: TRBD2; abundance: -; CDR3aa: CASSGTSGGSTDTQYF; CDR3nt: TGCGCCAGCAGCGGGACTAGCGGGGGGTCCACAGATACGCAGTATTTT
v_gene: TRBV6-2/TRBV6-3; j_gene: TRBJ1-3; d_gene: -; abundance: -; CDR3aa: CASSPSDSGNTIYF; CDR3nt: TGTGCCAGCAGCCCATCAGACTCTGGAAACACCATATATTTT
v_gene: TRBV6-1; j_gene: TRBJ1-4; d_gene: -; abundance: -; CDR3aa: CASSEAGGPNEKLFF; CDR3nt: TGTGCCAGCAGTGAAGCGGGAGGGCCTAATGAAAAACTGTTTTTT
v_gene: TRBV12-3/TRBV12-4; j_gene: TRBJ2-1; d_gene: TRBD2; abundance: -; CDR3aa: CASSPEVSGGEFF; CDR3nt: TGTGCCAGCAGCCCCGAAGTTAGCGGGGGGGAGTTCTTC
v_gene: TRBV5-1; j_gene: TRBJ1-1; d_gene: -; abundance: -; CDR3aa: CASSIWQQGKAFF; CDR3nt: TGCGCCAGCAGCATTTGGCAGCAGGGTAAAGCTTTCTTT
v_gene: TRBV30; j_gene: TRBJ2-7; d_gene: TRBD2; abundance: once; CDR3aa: CAWRGGAGAYEQYF; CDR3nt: TGTGCCTGGAGGGGCGGGGCGGGGGCCTACGAGCAGTACTTC
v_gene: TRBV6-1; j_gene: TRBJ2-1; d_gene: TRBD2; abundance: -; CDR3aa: CASSELLTSPSGRTNEQFF; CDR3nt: TGTGCCAGCAGTGAACTACTGACGAGTCCTAGCGGGAGGACCAATGAGCAGTTCTTC
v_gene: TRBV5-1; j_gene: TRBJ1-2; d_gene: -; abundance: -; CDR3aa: CASSLVSGSQYGYTF; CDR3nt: TGCGCCAGCAGCTTGGTCTCCGGGTCCCAGTATGGCTACACCTTC
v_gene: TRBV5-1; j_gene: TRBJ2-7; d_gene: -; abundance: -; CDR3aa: CAGCRTSSYEQYF; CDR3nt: TGCGCCGGGTGTCGGACAAGCTCCTACGAGCAGTACTTC
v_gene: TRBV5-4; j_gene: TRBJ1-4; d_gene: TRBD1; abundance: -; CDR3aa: CASSLEGTAVGEKLFF; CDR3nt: TGTGCCAGCAGCTTGGAGGGGACAGCCGTCGGCGAAAAACTGTTTTTT
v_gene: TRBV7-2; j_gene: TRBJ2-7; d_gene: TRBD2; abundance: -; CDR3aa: CASSVLGLAEEQYF; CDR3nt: TGTGCCAGCAGCGTACTGGGACTAGCGGAAGAGCAGTACTTC
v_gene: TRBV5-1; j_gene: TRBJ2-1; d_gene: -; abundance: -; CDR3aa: CASSFNQGLADEQFF; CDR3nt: TGCGCCAGCAGCTTCAATCAGGGTTTGGCCGATGAGCAGTTCTTC
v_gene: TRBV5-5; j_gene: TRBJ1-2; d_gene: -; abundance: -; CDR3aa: CASTSTTGNYGYTF; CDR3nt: TGTGCCAGCACTTCCACTACAGGGAACTATGGCTACACCTTC
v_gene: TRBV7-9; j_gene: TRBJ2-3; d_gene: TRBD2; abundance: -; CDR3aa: CASSLDLAGTSTDTQYF; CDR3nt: TGTGCCAGCAGCTTAGACTTAGCGGGCACTAGCACAGATACGCAGTATTTT
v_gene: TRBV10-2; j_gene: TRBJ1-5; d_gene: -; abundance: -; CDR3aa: CASGVGTNQPQHF; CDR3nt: TGCGCCAGCGGGGTAGGGACTAATCAGCCCCAGCATTTT
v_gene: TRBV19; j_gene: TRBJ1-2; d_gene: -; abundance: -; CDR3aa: CASSPLTGPYGYTF; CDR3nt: TGTGCCAGTAGTCCGCTGACAGGACCCTATGGCTACACCTTC
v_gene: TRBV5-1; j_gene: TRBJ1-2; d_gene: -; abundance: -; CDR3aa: CASSTPGPGGYTF; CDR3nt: TGCGCCAGCAGCACTCCGGGTCCCGGAGGCTACACCTTC
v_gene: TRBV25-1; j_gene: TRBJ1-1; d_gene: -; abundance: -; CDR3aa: CASSEFGGEAEAFF; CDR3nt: TGTGCCAGCAGTGAATTTGGAGGGGAGGCTGAAGCTTTCTTT
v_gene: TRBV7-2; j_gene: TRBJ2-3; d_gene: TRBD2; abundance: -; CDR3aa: CASSSSSGGADTQYF; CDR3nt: TGTGCCAGCAGCTCATCTAGCGGGGGGGCAGATACGCAGTATTTT
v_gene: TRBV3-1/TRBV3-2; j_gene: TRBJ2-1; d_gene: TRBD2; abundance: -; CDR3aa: CASSQPAGFVAHEQFF; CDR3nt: TGTGCCAGCAGCCAGCCAGCGGGATTTGTCGCCCATGAGCAGTTCTTC
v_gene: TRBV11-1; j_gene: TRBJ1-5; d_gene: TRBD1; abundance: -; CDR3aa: CASSLTGGDNQPQHF; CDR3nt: TGTGCCAGCAGCTTAACAGGGGGCGACAATCAGCCCCAGCATTTT
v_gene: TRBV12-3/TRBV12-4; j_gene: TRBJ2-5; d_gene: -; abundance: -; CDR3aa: CASSIYRGGTQYF; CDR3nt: TGTGCCAGCAGTATCTACAGGGGGGGGACCCAGTACTTC
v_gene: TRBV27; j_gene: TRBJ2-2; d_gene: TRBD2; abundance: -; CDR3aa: CASSSRLAAGELFF; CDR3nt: TGTGCCAGCAGTAGCCGACTAGCGGCCGGGGAGCTGTTTTTT
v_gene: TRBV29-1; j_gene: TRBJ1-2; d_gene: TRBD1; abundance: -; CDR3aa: CSSGDRAGYGYTF; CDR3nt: TGCAGCTCTGGGGACAGGGCAGGCTATGGCTACACCTTC
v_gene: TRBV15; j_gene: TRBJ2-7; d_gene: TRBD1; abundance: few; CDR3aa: CATSRDRGEEQYF; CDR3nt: TGTGCCACCAGCAGGGACAGGGGCGAGGAGCAGTACTTC
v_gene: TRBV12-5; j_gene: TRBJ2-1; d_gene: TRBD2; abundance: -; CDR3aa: CASGRLSGRLGAEQFF; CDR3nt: TGTGCTAGTGGTCGCCTTAGCGGGAGGCTGGGTGCTGAGCAGTTCTTC
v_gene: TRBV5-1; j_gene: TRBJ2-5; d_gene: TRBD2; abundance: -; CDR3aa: CASSFSGGFKETQYF; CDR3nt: TGCGCCAGCAGCTTCTCGGGGGGTTTCAAAGAGACCCAGTACTTC
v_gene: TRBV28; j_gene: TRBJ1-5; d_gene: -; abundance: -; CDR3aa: CASSLLAGSDSQPQHF; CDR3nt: TGTGCCAGCAGTCTCCTCGCGGGGTCCGACAGCCAGCCCCAGCATTTT
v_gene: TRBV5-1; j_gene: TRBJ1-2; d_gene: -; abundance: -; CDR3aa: CASSLPEPYGYTF; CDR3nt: TGCGCCAGCAGCTTGCCAGAACCCTATGGCTACACCTTC
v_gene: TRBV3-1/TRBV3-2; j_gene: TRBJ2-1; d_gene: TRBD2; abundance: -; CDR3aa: CASSRPTSGSKISEQFF; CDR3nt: TGTGCCAGCAGCCGACCCACTAGCGGGAGTAAGATTAGTGAGCAGTTCTTC
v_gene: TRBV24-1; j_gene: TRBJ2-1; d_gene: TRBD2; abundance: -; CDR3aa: CATSDGTSTHEQFF; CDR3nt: TGTGCCACCAGTGATGGGACTAGCACCCATGAGCAGTTCTTC
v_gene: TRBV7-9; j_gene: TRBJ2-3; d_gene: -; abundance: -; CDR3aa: CASSYGGLTDTQYF; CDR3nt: TGTGCCAGCAGCTACGGGGGTTTAACAGATACGCAGTATTTT
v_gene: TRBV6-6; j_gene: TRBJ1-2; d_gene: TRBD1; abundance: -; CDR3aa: CASSGTGRYGYTF; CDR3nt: TGTGCCAGCAGCGGGACAGGGCGCTATGGCTACACCTTC
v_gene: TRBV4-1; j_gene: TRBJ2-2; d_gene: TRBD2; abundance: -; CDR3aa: CASSQVIAGSRELFF; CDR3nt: TGCGCCAGCAGCCAAGTGATAGCGGGGAGTCGGGAGCTGTTTTTT
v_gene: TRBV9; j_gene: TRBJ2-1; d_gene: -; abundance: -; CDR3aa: CASSLSGTNFNEQFF; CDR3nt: TGTGCCAGCAGCCTTAGTGGGACAAACTTTAATGAGCAGTTCTTC
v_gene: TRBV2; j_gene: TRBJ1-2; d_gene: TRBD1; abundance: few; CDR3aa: CASSAGTGDYGYTF; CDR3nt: TGTGCCAGCAGCGCCGGGACAGGGGACTATGGCTACACCTTC